Presented here are 28 T cell receptor beta chains from one specimen sequenced in a study of technical replicates of blood from a handful of donors. Here immunoSEQ multiplex PCR was the method, and the copy in TCRdb shows in-frame clones only, minus some. The sample comprises approximately 12,000 clones, about 94% of which are singletons, and 6% to 9.5% rests with the top ten. Sequenced material: PBMCs. The source of these receptors is a human donor in good health.

The chain carries TRBV7-8 and TRBJ2-7, with 10 bases lining up with TRBD1. Germline CDR1 SGHVS, CDR2 FQNEAQ. The CDR3 is made up of 15 amino acids. After removal of 0 bases from V and 4 bases from J, the junction contained 3 bases not matched to a gene. The CDR3: CASSLAGTGEYEQYF. Here the CDR3 DNA reads TGTGCCAGCAGCTTAGCGGGGACAGGGGAGTACGAGCAGTACTTC.

The J gene is TRBJ2-7, the V gene TRBV30; D is possibly TRBD1 (5 bases). CDR3 length: 13 amino acids. CDR1 is GTSNPN, CDR2 SVGIG, per germline (reference sequence). The germline V and J ends were trimmed by 2 bases and 4 bases, with 12 bases remaining between them. The CDR3 region has the DNA TGTGCCTGGAGTCCAGGGTTCACGTACGAGCAGTACTTC. It codes for CAWSPGFTYEQYF.

CDR3 loop: CASTRGLAGTDTQYF. In DNA, the CDR3 is TGTGCCAGCACCCGGGGACTAGCGGGTACAGATACGCAGTATTTT. The chain couples TRBV7-9 to TRBJ2-3; 12 bases are shared with TRBD2. Trimming removed 7 bases from V and 3 bases from J; junction bases left unmatched: 5. The CDR3 is 15 amino acids. Germline CDR1 and CDR2: SEHNR and FQNEAQ (reference sequence).

The chain combines TRBV7-6 with TRBJ1-2; 8 bases map to TRBD1. The CDR3 is made up of 18 amino acids. The germline CDR1 and CDR2 sequences are SGHVS and FNYEAQ. V lost 5 bases and J lost 0; bases outside the gene matches: 14. The CDR3 nucleotides are TGTGCCAGCAGCCAACCTCTGGGACAGGCCGAAGCTAACTATGGCTACACCTTC. Its translation: CASSQPLGQAEANYGYTF.

V and J are TRBV11-2 and TRBJ2-3; 9 bases align to TRBD2. This CDR3 is built from 18 residues. Germline lookup yields CDR1 SGHAT and CDR2 FQNNGV. J gave up 4 bases and V 5 bases, and 16 bases lay outside the gene matches. CDR3 in DNA: TGTGCCAGCAGCCGTACGCGTAGCGGGAGCTCTATGGCAGATACGCAGTATTTT. This sequence encodes CASSRTRSGSSMADTQYF.

V is TRBV4-2 and J is TRBJ2-3, with 9 bases that match TRBD2. V gave up 3 bases and J gave up 2 bases; unmatched junction bases: 9. This CDR3 is 17 amino acids long. CDR1 LGHNA and CDR2 YNFKEQ come from the germline V gene. The CDR3, as DNA: TGTGCCAGCAGCCAGGATTTTAGCGGGAGCCCCACAGATACGCAGTATTTT. This encodes CASSQDFSGSPTDTQYF.

The chain combines TRBV6-1 with TRBJ1-5, with 7 bases lining up with TRBD1. The CDR3 sequence is 15 residues long. Germline assignment: CDR1 MNHNS and CDR2 SASEGT. The trim removed 7 bases at V and 3 bases at J, leaving 9 bases unmatched. The CDR3 region has the DNA TGTGCCAGCATCCCGACAGGGAGGCTCAATCAGCCCCAGCATTTT. It yields the protein CASIPTGRLNQPQHF.

This sequence joins TRBV28 and TRBJ2-5; TRBD2 matches at 10 bases. CDR3 length equals 16 residues. J was trimmed by 2 bases and V by 3 bases; bases with no gene match: 6. Germline V gene sequence: CDR1 MDHEN, CDR2 SYDVKM. CDR3 bases: TGTGCCAGCAGTTTTCCGGGACTAGCGATTCAAGAGACCCAGTACTTC. Protein product: CASSFPGLAIQETQYF.

J is TRBJ1-4 and V is TRBV5-5; TRBD1 matches at 7 bases. The CDR3 runs to 16 residues. Trimming took 4 bases from V and 0 from J; bases not matched to a gene: 6. Germline V gene lookup returns CDR1 SGHKS and CDR2 YYEKEE (reference sequence). CDR3 residues: CASSLGTVTTNEKLFF. The CDR3 nucleotides read TGTGCCAGCAGCCTCGGGACAGTTACAACTAATGAAAAACTGTTTTTT.

The rearrangement links TRBV6-1 to TRBJ1-5; 8 bases line up with TRBD1. Germline V CDR1 and CDR2: MNHNS, SASEGT. There are 14 residues in the CDR3. V shed 6 bases, J shed 6 bases, and the junction held 7 bases outside the gene matches. This CDR3 is CASRQQGGGQPQHF. CDR3 bases: TGTGCCAGCAGGCAACAGGGGGGGGGTCAGCCCCAGCATTTT.

V gene TRBV6-4 combines with J gene TRBJ1-2; D not certain. Germline V gene sequence: CDR1 MRHNA, CDR2 SNTAGT. The CDR3 totals 12 residues. V shed 1 base and J shed 8 bases, with 8 bases lying between them. The CDR3 is CASSDLGAGYTF. The CDR3 region has the DNA TGTGCCAGCAGTGACTTAGGAGCGGGCTACACCTTC.

The chain carries TRBV6-5 and TRBJ2-7, with D unclear. V dropped 0 bases and J dropped 2 bases, with 8 bases sitting between them. The germline gives CDR1 MNHEY, CDR2 SVGAGI. The CDR3 consists of 14 residues. CDR3 protein: CASSYSTPAYEQYF. The CDR3 nucleotides are TGTGCCAGCAGTTACTCGACACCCGCCTACGAGCAGTACTTC.

The J gene is TRBJ2-7, the V gene TRBV30, with 10 bases lining up with TRBD1. CDR3 length equals 15 residues. Germline loops: CDR1 GTSNPN, CDR2 SVGIG (reference sequence). The junction had 9 bases not matched to a gene; V was cut back by 0 bases and J by 7 bases. Written as DNA, the CDR3 is TGTGCCTGGAGTGTAGCCGGGACAGGGGTGAGAGAGCAGTACTTC. Protein product: CAWSVAGTGVREQYF.

The rearrangement uses TRBV11-2 and TRBJ2-1; TRBD2 is a possible D gene (5 bases). This CDR3 contains 17 residues. Germline assignment: CDR1 SGHAT and CDR2 FQNNGV. Trimming pared 4 bases from V and 8 bases from J, leaving 24 bases between. CDR3 in amino acids: CASSSYGKTTRMDEQFF. CDR3 DNA: TGTGCCAGCAGCTCTTATGGGAAGACTACCCGCATGGATGAGCAGTTCTTC.

The chain is built from TRBV5-1 and TRBJ1-2; D might be TRBD1 (6 bases). This CDR3 is built from 12 residues. The germline CDR1 and CDR2 sequences are SGHRS and YFSETQ. V shed 2 bases and J shed 8 bases, with 10 bases lying between them. The CDR3 here is CASSFGGSGYTF. The CDR3 bases are TGCGCCAGCAGCTTTGGGGGCAGCGGCTACACCTTC.

The chain links TRBV9 to TRBJ2-2; the match to TRBD2 covers 7 bases. The V gene's germline CDR1 is SGDLS and CDR2 YYNGEE. CDR3 length: 16 amino acids. V lost 2 bases and J lost 7; bases outside the gene matches: 11. CDR3 sequence (DNA): TGTGCCAGCAGCGTGGGTAGCGGGCCCGGGGGCGGGGAGCTGTTTTTT. Its translation: CASSVGSGPGGGELFF. Supplemented by reference TRBV9 and TRBJ2-2, the full variable domain reads DSGVTQTPKHLITATGQRVTLRCSPRSGDLSVYWYQQSLDQGLQFLIQYYNGEERAKGNILERFSAQQFPDLHSELNLSSLELGDSALYFCASSVGSGPGGGELFFGEGSRLTVL.

This sequence joins TRBV19 and TRBJ2-7, with 10 bases that match TRBD2. Trimming took 3 bases from V and 1 from J; bases not matched to a gene: 6. CDR3 size: 16 residues. The germline gives CDR1 LNHDA, CDR2 SQIVND (reference sequence). The CDR3 sequence: CASSIKSGRASYEQYF. The CDR3 DNA reads as TGTGCCAGTAGTATTAAGAGCGGGAGGGCGTCCTACGAGCAGTACTTC.

The chain joins TRBV5-1 to TRBJ1-4; 9 nucleotides align to TRBD1. The CDR3 has 16 residues. J gave up 6 bases and V 3 bases, and 9 bases lay outside the gene matches. Germline-derived CDR1 and CDR2 are SGHRS and YFSETQ. CDR3 sequence reads: CASSSSTGTGYEKLFF. CDR3 nucleotides: TGCGCCAGCAGCTCCTCTACCGGGACAGGGTATGAAAAACTGTTTTTT. Drawing the rest from reference TRBV5-1 and TRBJ1-4, the complete variable domain is KAGVTQTPRYLIKTRGQQVTLSCSPISGHRSVSWYQQTPGQGLQFLFEYFSETQRNKGNFPGRFSGRQFSNSRSEMNVSTLELGDSALYLCASSSSTGTGYEKLFFGSGTQLSVL.

This chain joins TRBV19 and TRBJ2-7; 10 positions agree with TRBD2. This CDR3 is built from 15 residues. The germline V gene has CDR1 LNHDA and CDR2 SQIVND (reference sequence). Unmatched junction bases numbered 5, after V lost 3 bases and J lost 3 bases. CDR3 DNA sequence: TGTGCCAGTAGTATGGAGCCTAGCGGGAGCTACGAGCAGTACTTC. It yields the protein CASSMEPSGSYEQYF.

The rearrangement links TRBV6-5 to TRBJ2-5, with 9 bases lining up with TRBD1. The CDR3 is 15 amino acids. Germline V gene lookup returns CDR1 MNHEY and CDR2 SVGAGI. V was clipped by 2 bases and J by 1 base; unmatched bases: 2. The CDR3: CASSYATGGQETQYF. CDR3 bases: TGTGCCAGCAGTTACGCGACAGGGGGCCAAGAGACCCAGTACTTC.

The chain carries TRBV27 and TRBJ1-2; 7 positions match TRBD1. CDR3 size: 15 residues. The V gene's germline CDR1 is MNHEY and CDR2 SMNVEV (reference sequence). J was trimmed by 6 bases and V by 5 bases; bases with no gene match: 12. The CDR3 reads CASSPNSGGVDGYTF. CDR3 in DNA: TGTGCCAGCAGTCCGAACTCAGGGGGTGTAGATGGCTACACCTTC.

CDR3 sequence: CAISESGTGINYGYTF. The DNA for the CDR3 is TGTGCCATCAGTGAGTCCGGGACAGGGATTAACTATGGCTACACCTTC. The chain couples TRBV10-3 to TRBJ1-2; TRBD1 matches at 9 bases. Germline V gene sequence: CDR1 ENHRY, CDR2 SYGVKD. Trimming cost V 0 bases and J 1 base; bases outside gene matches: 3. This CDR3 has 16 amino acids.

This rearrangement joins TRBV5-1 to TRBJ2-7, with a weak D call TRBD1 (6 bases). The V end lost 3 bases, the J end lost 0 bases, and 16 bases lay between the germline ends. The CDR3 has 16 residues. Per germline, CDR1 SGHRS and CDR2 YFSETQ. DNA of the CDR3: TGCGCCAGCAGCTCAAACGACAGGTCTGACTCCTACGAGCAGTACTTC. Translated: CASSSNDRSDSYEQYF.

The chain employs TRBV2 and TRBJ2-1; TRBD2 agrees at 8 bases. The CDR3 has 15 residues. Trimming took 4 bases from V and 5 from J; bases not matched to a gene: 7. Germline loops: CDR1 SNHLY, CDR2 FYNNEI. CDR3 loop: CASSGVGSGNNEQFF. CDR3 coding DNA: TGTGCCAGCAGTGGGGTTGGTAGCGGGAACAATGAGCAGTTCTTC.

The V call is TRBV13, the J call TRBJ2-3, with D possibly matching TRBD2 (6 bases). CDR1 and CDR2 from the germline V gene are PRHDT and FYEKMQ (reference sequence). The CDR3 sequence is 15 residues long. Trimming stripped 2 bases from V and 1 base from J, with 10 bases between. In DNA form, the CDR3 reads TGTGCCAGCAGCTTACGGGGGAGCGGCACAGATACGCAGTATTTT. It specifies CASSLRGSGTDTQYF. Drawing the rest from reference TRBV13 and TRBJ2-3, the complete variable domain is AAGVIQSPRHLIKEKRETATLKCYPIPRHDTVYWYQQGPGQDPQFLISFYEKMQSDKGSIPDRFSAQQFSDYHSELNMSSLELGDSALYFCASSLRGSGTDTQYFGPGTRLTVL.

The gene calls are TRBV28 and TRBJ2-7; 14 nucleotides match TRBD2. Germline V gene data show CDR1 as MDHEN and CDR2 as SYDVKM. The CDR3 is 21 amino acids. Germline trimming cut 10 bases from V and 2 bases from J; bases unmatched to any gene: 25. This CDR3 is CATVPNFPGLAGVFGTYEQYF. The CDR3, as DNA: TGTGCCACCGTACCTAATTTCCCGGGACTAGCGGGAGTGTTTGGTACCTACGAGCAGTACTTC.

The chain employs TRBV19 and TRBJ2-5; 7 bases match TRBD2. The CDR3 is made up of 14 amino acids. In germline, CDR1 is LNHDA, CDR2 SQIVND (reference sequence). Trimming at V came to 5 bases and at J to 0 bases, leaving 3 bases not matched to a gene. For the CDR3, the DNA is TGTGCCAGTAGTCGGGAGGTTCACCAAGAGACCCAGTACTTC. As protein: CASSREVHQETQYF.

The gene calls are TRBV29-1 and TRBJ2-3; 8 bases align to TRBD2. The CDR3 is 13 residues long. The trim removed 6 bases at V and 4 bases at J, leaving 6 bases unmatched. Germline V lookup: CDR1 SQVTM, CDR2 ANQGSEA. The CDR3 bases are TGCAGCGTGGAGGGACTAGTCCCAGATACGCAGTATTTT. Translation: CSVEGLVPDTQYF.